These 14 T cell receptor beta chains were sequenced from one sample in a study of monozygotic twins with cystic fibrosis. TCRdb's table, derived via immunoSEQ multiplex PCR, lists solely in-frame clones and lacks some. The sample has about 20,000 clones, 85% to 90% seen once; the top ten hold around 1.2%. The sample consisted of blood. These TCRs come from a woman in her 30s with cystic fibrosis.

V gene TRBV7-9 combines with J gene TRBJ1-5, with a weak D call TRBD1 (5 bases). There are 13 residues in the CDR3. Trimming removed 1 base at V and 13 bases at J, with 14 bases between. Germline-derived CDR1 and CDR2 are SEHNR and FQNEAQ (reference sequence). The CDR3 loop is CASSLESGDHQHF. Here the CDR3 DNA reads TGTGCCAGCAGCTTAGAGTCTGGGGACCATCAGCATTTT. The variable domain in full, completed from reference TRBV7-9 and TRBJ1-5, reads DTGVSQNPRHKITKRGQNVTFRCDPISEHNRLYWYRQTLGQGPEFLTYFQNEAQLEKSRLLSDRFSAERPKGSFSTLEIQRTEQGDSAMYLCASSLESGDHQHFGDGTRLSIL.

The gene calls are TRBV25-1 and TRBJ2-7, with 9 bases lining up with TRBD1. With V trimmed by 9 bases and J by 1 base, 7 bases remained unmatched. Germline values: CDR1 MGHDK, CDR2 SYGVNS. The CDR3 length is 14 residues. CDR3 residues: CASAKGQGSYEQYF. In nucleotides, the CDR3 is TGTGCCAGTGCTAAGGGACAGGGATCCTACGAGCAGTACTTC.

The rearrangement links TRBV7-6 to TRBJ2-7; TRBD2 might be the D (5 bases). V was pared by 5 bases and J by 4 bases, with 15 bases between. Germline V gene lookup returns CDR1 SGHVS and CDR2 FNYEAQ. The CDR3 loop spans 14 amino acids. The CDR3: CASSPVGVSYEQYF. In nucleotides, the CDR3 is TGTGCCAGCAGCCCGGTCGGGGTGTCATACGAGCAGTACTTC.

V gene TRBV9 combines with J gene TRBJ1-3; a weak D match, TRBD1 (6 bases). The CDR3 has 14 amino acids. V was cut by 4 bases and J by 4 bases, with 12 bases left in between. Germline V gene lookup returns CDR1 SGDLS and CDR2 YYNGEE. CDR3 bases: TGTGCCAGCAGCACTGGGGGCTCAGGAAACACCATATATTTT. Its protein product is CASSTGGSGNTIYF.

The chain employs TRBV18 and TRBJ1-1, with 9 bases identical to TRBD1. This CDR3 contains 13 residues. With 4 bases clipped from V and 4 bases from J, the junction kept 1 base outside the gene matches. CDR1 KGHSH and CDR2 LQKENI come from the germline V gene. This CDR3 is CASSRQGGTEAFF. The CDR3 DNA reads TGTGCCAGCTCACGACAGGGGGGCACTGAAGCTTTCTTT.

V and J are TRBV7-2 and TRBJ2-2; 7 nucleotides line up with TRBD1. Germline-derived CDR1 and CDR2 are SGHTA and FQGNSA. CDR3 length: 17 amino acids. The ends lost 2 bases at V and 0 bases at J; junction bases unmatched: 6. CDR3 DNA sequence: TGTGCCAGCAGCTTACGACAGGGAAAAGCGAACACCGGGGAGCTGTTTTTT. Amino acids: CASSLRQGKANTGELFF.

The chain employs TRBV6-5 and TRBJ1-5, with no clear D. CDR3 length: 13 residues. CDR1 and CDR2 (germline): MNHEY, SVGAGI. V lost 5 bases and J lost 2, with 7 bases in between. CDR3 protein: CASSPRGNQPQHF. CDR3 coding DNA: TGTGCCAGCAGTCCGAGGGGCAATCAGCCCCAGCATTTT.

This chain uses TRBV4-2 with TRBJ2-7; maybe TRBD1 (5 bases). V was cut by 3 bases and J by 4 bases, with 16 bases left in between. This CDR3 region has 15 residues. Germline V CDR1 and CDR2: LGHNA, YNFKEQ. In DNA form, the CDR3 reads TGTGCCAGCAGCCATTCCGCGGCAGGGCGTTACGAGCAGTACTTC. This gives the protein CASSHSAAGRYEQYF.

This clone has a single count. This CDR3 is CASSIDRGGTQYF. CDR3 in DNA: TGTGCCAGCAGCATCGACAGGGGCGGGACCCAGTACTTC. The chain employs TRBV14 and TRBJ2-5, with 8 bases matching TRBD1. The CDR3 has 13 amino acids. The germline V gene encodes CDR1 SGHDN and CDR2 FVKESK. V shed 5 bases, J shed 7 bases, and the junction held 6 bases outside the gene matches. Variable domain in full (rest from reference TRBV14 and TRBJ2-5): EAGVTQFPSHSVIEKGQTVTLRCDPISGHDNLYWYRRVMGKEIKFLLHFVKESKQDESGMPNNRFLAERTGGTYSTLKVQPAELEDSGVYFCASSIDRGGTQYFGPGTRLLVL.

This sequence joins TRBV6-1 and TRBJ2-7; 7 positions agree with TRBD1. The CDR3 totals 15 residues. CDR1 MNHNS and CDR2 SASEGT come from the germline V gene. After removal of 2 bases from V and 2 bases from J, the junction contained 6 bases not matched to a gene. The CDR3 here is CASSEIRTGAYEQYF. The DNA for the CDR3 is TGTGCCAGCAGTGAAATTCGGACAGGAGCCTACGAGCAGTACTTC.

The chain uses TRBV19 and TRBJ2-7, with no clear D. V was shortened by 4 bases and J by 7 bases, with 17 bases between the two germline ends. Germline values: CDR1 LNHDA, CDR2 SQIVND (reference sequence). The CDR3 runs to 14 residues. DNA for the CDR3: TGTGCCAGTAGTAGAGAAGGTATCATCTCTGAGCAGTACTTC. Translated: CASSREGIISEQYF.

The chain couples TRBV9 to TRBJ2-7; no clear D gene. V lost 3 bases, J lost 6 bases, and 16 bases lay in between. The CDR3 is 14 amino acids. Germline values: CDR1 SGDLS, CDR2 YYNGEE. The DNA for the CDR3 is TGTGCCAGCAGCGCGACCGGGTCCCTTCGCGAGCAGTACTTC. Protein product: CASSATGSLREQYF.

The CDR3 DNA follows: TGTGCCAGCAGTAAACGGGGGACGGGAGATACGCAGTATTTT. Protein: CASSKRGTGDTQYF. The chain links TRBV2 to TRBJ2-3, with D tentatively TRBD2 (6 bases). The CDR3 has 14 amino acids. Germline assignment: CDR1 SNHLY and CDR2 FYNNEI. Trimming pared 5 bases from V and 5 bases from J, leaving 14 bases between.

The CDR3, as DNA: TGTGCCAGCAGCTTAAGAGGGACCTCCACCGGGGAGCTGTTTTTT. Translating gives CASSLRGTSTGELFF. This chain links TRBV13 with TRBJ2-2; the D gene could be TRBD1 or TRBD2 (5 bases each). The CDR3 runs 15 residues. Germline V gene data show CDR1 as PRHDT and CDR2 as FYEKMQ (reference sequence). The V and J ends lost 2 bases and 4 bases respectively, with 11 bases between them.